These 30 T cell receptor beta chains came from one sample sequenced in a study of cytomegalovirus exposure and HLA in healthy donors. A multiplex PCR was run with 60 Vbeta primers and 13 Jbeta primers. The table came from immunoSEQ multiplex PCR; TCRdb's copy has only in-frame clones and leaves some out. The table lists about 120,000 clones, around 77% of them singletons. Sample: PBMCs. Source of these receptors: a man between 50 and 59 years old in good health and CMV-seropositive.

This clone was seen a handful of times. The chain combines TRBV11-2 with TRBJ1-3; D is unresolved. CDR3 size: 14 residues. The V gene's germline CDR1 is SGHAT and CDR2 FQNNGV. Trimming removed 5 bases at V and 4 bases at J, with 12 bases between. CDR3 residues: CASSPSGAGNTIYF. CDR3 sequence (DNA): TGTGCCAGCAGCCCCTCCGGAGCGGGAAACACCATATATTTT.

This rearrangement joins TRBV29-1 to TRBJ2-3; D remains ambiguous. CDR3 length: 14 residues. Germline loops: CDR1 SQVTM, CDR2 ANQGSEA. Trimming removed 0 bases from V and 6 bases from J, with 13 bases in between. The CDR3 DNA is TGCAGCGTTGAAGACAGGCGCAACGTGGATACGCAGTATTTT. Its translation is CSVEDRRNVDTQYF.

The V and J genes are TRBV11-1 and TRBJ2-1, with 7 bases identical to TRBD2. Germline values: CDR1 SGHAT, CDR2 FQDESV (reference sequence). The trim removed 5 bases at V and 0 bases at J, leaving 4 bases unmatched. This CDR3 has 15 residues. CDR3 loop: CASSPGRSSYNEQFF. The CDR3 bases are TGTGCCAGCAGCCCCGGGAGGAGCTCCTACAATGAGCAGTTCTTC.

The CDR3 nucleotides read TGTGCCAGCAGCGTAGAGGGGGAGTCACCCCAGCATTTT. Amino acids: CASSVEGESPQHF. The chain has TRBV9 and TRBJ1-5; a weak D match, TRBD1 (6 bases). The CDR3 contains 13 residues. V lost 0 bases and J lost 10, with 11 bases in between. Germline CDR1 SGDLS, CDR2 YYNGEE.

V is TRBV5-8 and J is TRBJ2-6, with D perhaps TRBD1 (6 bases). The length of the CDR3 is 16 residues. Germline values: CDR1 SGHTS, CDR2 YDEGEE. The ends were cut back, 4 bases at V and 2 bases at J, with 13 bases in the middle. In DNA, the CDR3 is TGTGCCAGCAGCCAGGGGCTAGGGGCTGGGGCCAACGTCCTGACTTTC. This codes for CASSQGLGAGANVLTF.

There are a few counts of this clone. V and J are TRBV5-6 and TRBJ1-5; 8 bases map to TRBD1. Germline-derived CDR1 and CDR2 are SGHDT and YYEEEE. With V trimmed by 2 bases and J by 9 bases, 1 base remained unmatched. CDR3 length: 12 residues. For the CDR3, the DNA is TGTGCCAGCAGCTTCGGGACAGGGCCCCAGCATTTT. Amino acid sequence: CASSFGTGPQHF.

The chain recombines TRBV5-6 with TRBJ2-7; possible D gene TRBD1, 6 bases. Trimming took off 4 bases at V and 1 base at J, with 12 bases between the two ends. This CDR3 region has 14 residues. Germline V gene sequence: CDR1 SGHDT, CDR2 YYEEEE. This CDR3 is CASSPPTGSYEQYF. DNA of the CDR3: TGTGCCAGCAGCCCCCCGACAGGTTCCTACGAGCAGTACTTC.

The chain has TRBV11-3 and TRBJ1-1; the D gene is possibly TRBD1 (6 bases). The germline V gene has CDR1 SGHNT and CDR2 YENEEA. This CDR3 comprises 15 residues. The germline V and J ends were trimmed by 6 bases and 0 bases, with 14 bases remaining between them. The CDR3 is CASSTGTNLNTEAFF. The CDR3 bases are TGTGCCAGCAGTACCGGGACAAACCTGAACACTGAAGCTTTCTTT.

The genes are TRBV2 and TRBJ2-2, with 7 nucleotides matching TRBD1. Germline values: CDR1 SNHLY, CDR2 FYNNEI. The CDR3 runs to 16 residues. V shed 4 bases, J shed 3 bases, and the junction held 8 bases outside the gene matches. CDR3 protein: CASSGRQGWYTGELFF. The CDR3 nucleotides are TGTGCCAGCAGTGGCCGACAGGGATGGTACACCGGGGAGCTGTTTTTT.

This chain links TRBV19 with TRBJ2-7; 10 bases match TRBD2. Germline V CDR1 and CDR2: LNHDA, SQIVND (reference sequence). Trimming cost V 3 bases and J 3 bases; bases outside gene matches: 5. The CDR3 has 15 residues. This CDR3 reads CASSIGLAENYEQYF. CDR3 DNA: TGTGCCAGTAGTATCGGACTAGCGGAGAACTACGAGCAGTACTTC.

This chain joins TRBV5-4 and TRBJ2-5; a weak D match, TRBD1 (5 bases). CDR1 is SGHNT and CDR2 is YYREEE in the germline V gene (reference sequence). The CDR3 covers 14 residues. V lost 0 bases to trimming and J lost 5 bases, with 11 bases between them. The CDR3 region has the DNA TGTGCCAGCAGCTTGGCCCAGGGCCTGGAGACCCAGTACTTC. Its translation: CASSLAQGLETQYF.

This clone has more than one count but fewer than ten. The gene calls are TRBV6-5 and TRBJ1-5; TRBD1 might be the D (5 bases). V lost 3 bases and J lost 0, with 12 bases in between. Germline values: CDR1 MNHEY, CDR2 SVGAGI. The CDR3 loop spans 16 amino acids. CDR3 residues: CASSYPTAASNQPQHF. For the CDR3, the DNA is TGTGCCAGCAGTTATCCGACAGCCGCTAGCAATCAGCCCCAGCATTTT.

CDR3 sequence reads: CASSGEAGPTYEQYF. CDR3 bases: TGTGCCAGCAGCGGAGAGGCGGGCCCAACCTACGAGCAGTACTTC. The chain employs TRBV6-1 and TRBJ2-7; tentative D call: TRBD2 (5 bases). Germline V gene lookup returns CDR1 MNHNS and CDR2 SASEGT. The length of the CDR3 is 15 residues. The ends were cut back, 6 bases at V and 2 bases at J, with 17 bases in the middle.

The rearrangement links TRBV4-2 to TRBJ2-5; a weak D match, TRBD2 (5 bases). With 0 bases removed from V and 5 bases from J, the gap between germline ends came to 10 bases. Germline values: CDR1 LGHNA, CDR2 YNFKEQ. There are 14 residues in the CDR3. The CDR3 sequence is CASSQDFGGETQYF. The CDR3 coding sequence is TGTGCCAGCAGCCAAGATTTCGGAGGTGAGACCCAGTACTTC.

The chain is built from TRBV6-5 and TRBJ2-5, with 10 bases identical to TRBD1. Per the germline V gene, CDR1 is MNHEY and CDR2 is SVGAGI. The V and J ends lost 6 bases and 7 bases, in that order; junction bases with no gene match: 8. The CDR3 contains 14 residues. The CDR3 spells CASSQGTGEVTQYF. The CDR3 region has the DNA TGTGCCAGCAGCCAAGGGACAGGGGAGGTGACCCAGTACTTC.

This clone was seen a single time. Here the CDR3 reads CASTPGQAYGYTF. CDR3 nucleotides: TGTGCCAGTACCCCGGGACAGGCCTATGGCTACACCTTC. This chain connects TRBV19 to TRBJ1-2; 8 bases fit TRBD1. Losses at the gene ends were 7 bases for V and 4 bases for J; bases not matched to a gene: 5. CDR3 length: 13 amino acids. Germline CDR1 LNHDA, CDR2 SQIVND (reference sequence). The full variable domain, its missing parts supplied by reference TRBV19 and TRBJ1-2, is DGGITQSPKYLFRKEGQNVTLSCEQNLNHDAMYWYRQDPGQGLRLIYYSQIVNDFQKGDIAEGYSVSREKKESFPLTVTSAQKNPTAFYLCASTPGQAYGYTFGSGTRLTVV.

This clone has only a few counts. The CDR3 protein is CASSPTGTTNYGYTF. As DNA, the CDR3 is TGTGCCAGCAGTCCAACAGGGACAACCAACTATGGCTACACCTTC. This chain connects TRBV7-2 to TRBJ1-2, with a tentative D call TRBD1 (6 bases). Germline CDR1 SGHTA, CDR2 FQGNSA. With 6 bases removed from V and 2 bases from J, the gap between germline ends came to 16 bases. This CDR3 contains 15 residues.

The CDR3 loop reads CASSSHSGINSPLHF. The CDR3 region has the DNA TGTGCCAGCAGTTCCCACTCGGGTATCAATTCACCCCTCCACTTT. The chain links TRBV25-1 to TRBJ1-6; no clear D. The CDR3 contains 15 residues. CDR1 and CDR2 (germline): MGHDK, SYGVNS. The V end lost 5 bases, the J end lost 7 bases, and 15 bases lay between the germline ends.

V usage is TRBV10-3 and J usage is TRBJ1-2; 7 bases align to TRBD1. The CDR3 loop spans 17 amino acids. Germline lookup yields CDR1 ENHRY and CDR2 SYGVKD. V lost 4 bases and J lost 2; bases outside the gene matches: 13. The CDR3 region has the DNA TGTGCCATCAGTGGGATATTAGACAGGGAAAAGAACTATGGCTACACCTTC. Its protein is CAISGILDREKNYGYTF.

The CDR3 bases are TGTGCCAGCGGACTCGTGACAGGGCTCTATGGCTACACCTTC. The encoded protein is CASGLVTGLYGYTF. The chain links TRBV27 to TRBJ1-2; 7 nucleotides align to TRBD1. The J segment lost 4 bases and the V segment lost 8 bases, leaving 10 bases of the junction unmatched. The CDR3 has 14 amino acids. CDR1 is MNHEY and CDR2 is SMNVEV in the germline V gene (reference sequence).

The chain employs TRBV15 and TRBJ2-7; D remains unclear. Germline V lookup: CDR1 LNHNV, CDR2 YYDKDF (reference sequence). This CDR3 region has 13 residues. Trimming removed 1 base at V and 3 bases at J, with 7 bases between. CDR3: CATSRATDYEQYF. DNA of the CDR3: TGTGCCACCAGCAGAGCCACAGACTACGAGCAGTACTTC.

This rearrangement joins TRBV7-2 to TRBJ1-6; D is possibly TRBD1 (6 bases). The V and J ends lost 4 bases and 10 bases respectively, with 14 bases between them. Germline loops: CDR1 SGHTA, CDR2 FQGNSA. This CDR3 is 14 amino acids long. In DNA form, the CDR3 reads TGTGCCAGCAGCTCCCCACAGGGATTATCACCCCTCCACTTT. It translates to CASSSPQGLSPLHF.

This chain links TRBV10-3 with TRBJ1-1; 7 positions agree with TRBD1. V was pared by 4 bases and J by 5 bases, with 13 bases of the junction left unmatched. The length of the CDR3 is 16 residues. Germline V gene lookup returns CDR1 ENHRY and CDR2 SYGVKD. CDR3 nucleotide sequence: TGTGCCATCAGTGCCCCGAGACAGGGTACTAGGACTGAAGCTTTCTTT. Translation: CAISAPRQGTRTEAFF.

The chain combines TRBV7-8 with TRBJ2-2; 8 bases are shared with TRBD1. With 6 bases clipped from V and 5 bases from J, the junction kept 8 bases outside the gene matches. The CDR3 is made up of 15 amino acids. The germline gives CDR1 SGHVS, CDR2 FQNEAQ. The CDR3 loop reads CASRLRDRLTGELFF. CDR3 sequence (DNA): TGTGCCAGCAGACTCCGGGACAGGCTTACCGGGGAGCTGTTTTTT.

The chain links TRBV7-9 to TRBJ1-3; D might be TRBD1 (5 bases). This CDR3 is built from 15 residues. The germline V and J ends were trimmed by 5 bases and 4 bases, with 15 bases remaining between them. Germline lookup yields CDR1 SEHNR and CDR2 FQNEAQ (reference sequence). CDR3 nucleotides: TGTGCCAGCAGCCGCTCGACAGATTTCGGAAACACCATATATTTT. Protein sequence: CASSRSTDFGNTIYF.

The rearrangement uses TRBV25-1 and TRBJ1-2, with D possibly matching TRBD1 (6 bases). This CDR3 region has 13 residues. The germline gives CDR1 MGHDK, CDR2 SYGVNS. V was trimmed by 9 bases and J by 3 bases, leaving 14 bases between them. The CDR3 DNA reads TGTGCCAGTGCTGACACAGGGTACTATGGCTACACCTTC. This encodes CASADTGYYGYTF.

The chain combines TRBV18 with TRBJ1-5, with no clear D. CDR1 and CDR2 (germline): KGHSH, LQKENI. The CDR3 consists of 15 residues. V was pared by 0 bases and J by 4 bases, with 10 bases between. DNA of the CDR3: TGTGCCAGCTCACCACCGTGGAGGCCTAATCAGCCCCAGCATTTT. The encoded protein is CASSPPWRPNQPQHF.

This chain links TRBV9 with TRBJ2-2; D is possibly TRBD2 (6 bases). The CDR3 loop spans 17 amino acids. Germline V CDR1 and CDR2: SGDLS, YYNGEE. The ends were cut back, 4 bases at V and 7 bases at J, with 23 bases in the middle. CDR3 nucleotide sequence: TGTGCCAGCAGCCCCCGGGAGTGGCTTGCCCGACACGGGGAGCTGTTTTTT. Translation gives CASSPREWLARHGELFF.

The rearrangement joins TRBV11-2 to TRBJ1-1; D unclear. The V gene lost 0 bases and the J gene lost 1 base, with 6 bases spanning the gap. CDR3 size: 14 residues. CDR1 is SGHAT, CDR2 FQNNGV, per germline. In DNA form, the CDR3 reads TGTGCCAGCAGCTTAGATTTCAGGAACACTGAAGCTTTCTTT. Its protein product is CASSLDFRNTEAFF.

This chain uses TRBV6-5 with TRBJ2-2; possible D gene TRBD2, 5 bases. The CDR3 contains 14 residues. Between the trimmed V and J ends, which lost 4 bases and 7 bases, there was a span of 13 bases. Germline assignment: CDR1 MNHEY and CDR2 SVGAGI. Here the CDR3 DNA reads TGTGCCAGCAGTTTCCCCGGGGTCAGCGGGGAGCTGTTTTTT. This translates into CASSFPGVSGELFF.